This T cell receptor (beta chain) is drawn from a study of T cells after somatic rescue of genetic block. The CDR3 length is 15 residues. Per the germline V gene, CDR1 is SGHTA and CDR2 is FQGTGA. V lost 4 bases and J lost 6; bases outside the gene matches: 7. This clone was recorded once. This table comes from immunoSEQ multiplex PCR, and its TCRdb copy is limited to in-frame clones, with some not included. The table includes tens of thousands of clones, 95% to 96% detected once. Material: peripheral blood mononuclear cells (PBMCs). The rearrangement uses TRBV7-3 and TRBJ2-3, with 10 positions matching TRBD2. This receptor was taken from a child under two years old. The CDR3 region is CASSSSSGSSDTQYF. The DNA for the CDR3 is TGTGCCAGCAGCTCCTCTAGCGGGAGTTCGGATACGCAGTATTTT.